Reported below is one T cell receptor (beta chain). Antigen specificity is unknown. The data derive from a study of cytomegalovirus exposure and HLA in healthy donors. Only in-frame clones appear in the TCRdb table, and some are missing; sequencing was by immunoSEQ multiplex PCR. The sample holds about 170,000 clones, roughly 89% seen once. The study's findings and limits: The authors confirmed in vitro that a few CMV-associated chains were specific for CMV antigens. Listed as cytomegalovirus-associated were 164 TCR beta chains. The classifier reportedly diagnosed cytomegalovirus status with high specificity and sensitivity.

The sample consisted of PBMCs. The clonotype originates from a man younger than 30 in good health and CMV-seropositive.

CDR3 coding DNA: TGCGCCAGCAGCTTGGACGGGAATCAGCCCCAGCATTTT. Protein sequence: CASSLDGNQPQHF. The genes are TRBV5-1 and TRBJ1-5; D is ambiguous. The CDR3 consists of 13 residues. Trimming took 0 bases from V and 4 from J, leaving 5 bases between them. Germline lookup yields CDR1 SGHRS and CDR2 YFSETQ.